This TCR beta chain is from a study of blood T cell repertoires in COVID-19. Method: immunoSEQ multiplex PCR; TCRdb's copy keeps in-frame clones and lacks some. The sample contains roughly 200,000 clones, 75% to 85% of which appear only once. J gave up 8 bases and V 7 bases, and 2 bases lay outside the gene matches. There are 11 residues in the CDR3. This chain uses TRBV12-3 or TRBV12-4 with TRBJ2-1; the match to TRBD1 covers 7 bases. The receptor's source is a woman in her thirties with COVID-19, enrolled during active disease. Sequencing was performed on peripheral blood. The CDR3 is CASTTGDEQFF. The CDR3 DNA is TGTGCCAGCACCACAGGGGATGAGCAGTTCTTC.